Each of the 6 T cell receptor beta chains below was sequenced from the same sample in a study of OX40 agonist ivuxolimab in advanced cancers. Measured with immunoSEQ multiplex PCR; TCRdb has only the in-frame clones, and not every one. The data show approximately 61,000 clones, with around 91% seen just once and about 18% held by the top ten. The sequenced sample was CD4+ or CD8+ T cells sorted from blood, obtained in a trial of the OX40 agonist ivuxolimab. These TCRs come from an adult with an advanced solid tumor such as melanoma, head and neck, liver or kidney cancer.

J is TRBJ2-3 and V is TRBV7-9, with TRBD2 as a possible D gene (5 bases). The V end lost 0 bases, the J end lost 3 bases, and 10 bases lay between the germline ends. CDR3 length equals 15 residues. Per the germline V gene, CDR1 is SEHNR and CDR2 is FQNEAQ (reference sequence). DNA for the CDR3: TGTGCCAGCAGCTTAGCGGGAGTTGGGACAGATACGCAGTATTTT. Translating it yields CASSLAGVGTDTQYF.

DNA for the CDR3: TGTGCCAGCAGCTTTTCGGGGGCGTATGAAAAACTGTTTTTT. Translation gives CASSFSGAYEKLFF. The gene calls are TRBV11-2 and TRBJ1-4; TRBD1 is a possible D gene (6 bases). The CDR3 runs 14 residues. Trimming pared 3 bases from V and 6 bases from J, leaving 11 bases between. Germline CDR1 is SGHAT and CDR2 is FQNNGV.

The chain uses TRBV11-2 and TRBJ1-2, with a possible D match to TRBD1 (6 bases). The ends were cut back, 2 bases at V and 6 bases at J, with 10 bases in the middle. CDR3 length: 13 residues. Germline CDR1 reads SGHAT; CDR2 reads FQNNGV. The CDR3 protein is CASSLQGNDGYTF. CDR3 bases: TGTGCCAGCAGCTTACAGGGGAACGATGGCTACACCTTC.

Turning to this clone: Other DNA sequences from this sample encode an identical CDR3 as well. The V gene is TRBV4-1, the J gene TRBJ1-2; D gene uncertain. The CDR3 extends over 13 amino acids. V shed 4 bases and J shed 2 bases, with 8 bases lying between them. Looked up from germline, CDR1 is MGHRA and CDR2 is YSYEKL. In DNA form, the CDR3 reads TGCGCCAGCAGCCCGGGTCTGAACTATGGCTACACCTTC. This sequence encodes CASSPGLNYGYTF.

This clone was picked up a small number of times. The rearrangement links TRBV4-3 to TRBJ2-1; 7 nucleotides match TRBD2. In germline, CDR1 is LGHNA, CDR2 YSLEER. The CDR3 is made up of 15 amino acids. Unmatched junction bases numbered 5, after V lost 0 bases and J lost 6 bases. CDR3 loop: CASSQDGGRFNEQFF. CDR3 nucleotide sequence: TGCGCCAGCAGCCAAGACGGCGGGAGATTCAATGAGCAGTTCTTC.

The V and J genes are TRBV7-6 and TRBJ2-1; tentative D call: TRBD2 (5 bases). Germline lookup yields CDR1 SGHVS and CDR2 FNYEAQ. This CDR3 comprises 14 residues. Trimming took off 5 bases at V and 6 bases at J, with 14 bases between the two ends. This CDR3 is CASSPGPSGNEQFF. In DNA, the CDR3 is TGTGCCAGCAGCCCCGGGCCCAGCGGCAATGAGCAGTTCTTC. Full variable domain (rest looked up from reference TRBV7-6 and TRBJ2-1): GAGVSQSPRYKVTKRGQDVALRCDPISGHVSLYWYRQALGQGPEFLTYFNYEAQQDKSGLPNDRFSAERPEGSISTLTIQRTEQRDSAMYRCASSPGPSGNEQFFGPGTRLTVL.